A selection of T cell receptor beta chains follows, all from one sample in a study of blood T cells in healthy people across ages. Each CDR3 protein gets one entry after TCRdb re-called the 5' RACE reads with MiXCR. The repertoire consists of about 720,000 distinct CDR3 sequences, with roughly 20% occurring once and the leading ten covering roughly 22%. The sample consisted of blood. These receptors originate from a man aged 65-85 years in good health. The CDR3 runs from the conserved cysteine through the conserved F or W. D genes are given only for firm matches. A row's size may be missing; if present it is once, few, many or a size class.

clone size	D gene	V gene	J gene	CDR3 protein	CDR3 DNA
few	TRBD1	TRBV12-3/TRBV12-4	TRBJ1-2	CASSSHRGAGYGYTF	TGTGCCAGCAGTTCTCACAGGGGCGCAGGCTATGGCTACACCTTC
.	.	TRBV5-1	TRBJ2-7	CASSLMGGEQYF	TGCGCCAGCAGCTTGATGGGGGGCGAGCAGTACTTC
.	.	TRBV20-1	TRBJ2-5	CSASGQKQETQYF	TGCAGTGCTAGCGGACAGAAACAAGAGACCCAGTACTTC
.	.	TRBV20-1	TRBJ2-5	CSARHPGSLETQYF	TGCAGTGCCAGACACCCGGGAAGTTTAGAGACCCAGTACTTC
many	.	TRBV6-5	TRBJ2-5	CASSYGATIGETQYF	TGTGCCAGCAGTTACGGGGCTACCATTGGAGAGACCCAGTACTTC
.	TRBD1	TRBV12-5	TRBJ1-5	CASGLDRGGNQPQHF	TGTGCTAGTGGTTTGGACAGGGGAGGCAATCAGCCCCAGCATTTT
once	.	TRBV12-3/TRBV12-4	TRBJ1-2	CASTIFGVSLGYTF	TGTGCCAGCACCATCTTCGGGGTTTCCCTTGGCTACACCTTC
.	TRBD2	TRBV10-3	TRBJ2-2	CAISSGGTNTGELFF	TGTGCCATCAGTAGCGGGGGTACGAACACCGGGGAGCTGTTTTTT
.	.	TRBV6-5	TRBJ2-6	CASSFVGAGANVLTF	TGTGCCAGCAGTTTTGTCGGGGCCGGGGCCAACGTCCTGACTTTC
.	.	TRBV9	TRBJ2-5	CASSVASSPFQETQYF	TGTGCCAGCAGCGTAGCTTCGAGCCCTTTTCAAGAGACCCAGTACTTC
.	TRBD1	TRBV6-5	TRBJ1-4	CASKGQGRNEKLFF	TGTGCCAGCAAGGGACAGGGGCGGAATGAAAAACTGTTTTTT
.	.	TRBV3-1	TRBJ2-1	CASSLIKADNEQFF	TGTGCCAGCAGCCTAATCAAGGCGGACAATGAGCAGTTCTTC
few	.	TRBV10-3	TRBJ2-4	CAISVSQANIQYF	TGTGCCATCAGTGTCAGCCAGGCGAACATTCAGTACTTC
few	TRBD2	TRBV3-1	TRBJ2-7	CASSSSGGTSYEQYF	TGTGCCAGCAGTTCTAGCGGGGGGACCTCCTACGAGCAGTACTTC
.	.	TRBV14	TRBJ1-2	CASSRSRFYYGYTF	TGTGCCAGCAGCCGGTCCCGTTTCTACTATGGCTACACCTTC
.	.	TRBV7-9	TRBJ2-3	CASRRQGMTDTQYF	TGTGCCAGCAGGCGGCAGGGGATGACAGATACGCAGTATTTT
.	.	TRBV12-3/TRBV12-4	TRBJ2-3	CASSLDGGHTDTQYF	TGTGCCAGCAGTTTAGATGGCGGACATACAGATACGCAGTATTTT
.	.	TRBV5-1	TRBJ2-5	CASSLASAAQETQYF	TGCGCCAGCAGCTTGGCGTCGGCAGCCCAAGAGACCCAGTACTTC
few	TRBD2	TRBV27	TRBJ2-1	CASSSLGAGLRNEQFF	TGTGCCAGCAGTTCCCTCGGAGCGGGGTTGCGAAATGAGCAGTTCTTC
.	TRBD2	TRBV6-2/TRBV6-3	TRBJ2-1	CASSFLAGDHEQFF	TGTGCCAGCAGTTTTCTAGCGGGAGATCATGAGCAGTTCTTC
many	.	TRBV28	TRBJ1-6	CASSLILGSSYNSPLHF	TGTGCCAGCAGTTTAATCCTCGGGAGCTCCTATAATTCACCCCTCCACTTT
.	TRBD2	TRBV6-6	TRBJ2-5	CASSPGLASLFIETQYF	TGTGCCAGCAGTCCCGGACTAGCGTCTTTGTTCATAGAGACCCAGTACTTC
.	.	TRBV27	TRBJ2-3	CATRGTSTDTQYF	TGTGCCACGCGGGGTACTAGCACAGATACGCAGTATTTT
.	TRBD2	TRBV11-2	TRBJ2-5	CASSFVPSGGSETQYF	TGTGCCAGCAGCTTCGTCCCCAGCGGGGGGTCTGAGACCCAGTACTTC
.	.	TRBV28	TRBJ1-6	CASSDPSSYNSPLHF	TGTGCCAGCAGTGACCCAAGCTCCTATAATTCACCCCTCCACTTT
.	.	TRBV5-1	TRBJ2-3	CASSPALIDTQYF	TGCGCCAGCAGCCCCGCACTAATAGATACGCAGTATTTT
few	.	TRBV7-2	TRBJ2-3	CASSLMAVGADTQYF	TGTGCCAGCAGCTTGATGGCAGTCGGCGCAGATACGCAGTATTTT
few	TRBD2	TRBV29-1	TRBJ2-5	CSVEETSGTSAQYF	TGCAGCGTTGAAGAGACTAGCGGTACATCGGCCCAGTACTTC
.	.	TRBV29-1	TRBJ1-2	CSAVTGTGGYTF	TGCAGCGCTGTAACAGGAACGGGTGGCTACACCTTC
few	TRBD1	TRBV2	TRBJ1-6	CASSRTGSSYNSPLHF	TGTGCCAGCAGTAGGACAGGGAGCTCCTATAATTCACCCCTCCACTTT
few	.	TRBV5-5	TRBJ1-1	CASSLVPTGQGMNTEAFF	TGTGCCAGCAGCTTGGTCCCCACGGGGCAGGGGATGAACACTGAAGCTTTCTTT
.	.	TRBV20-1	TRBJ2-3	CSARYGRTDTQYF	TGCAGTGCTAGATACGGGCGCACAGATACGCAGTATTTT
few	.	TRBV10-3	TRBJ1-6	CAISPRTEGNSPLHF	TGTGCCATCAGTCCGAGGACAGAGGGGAATTCACCCCTCCACTTT
.	.	TRBV20-1	TRBJ1-1	CSAPGWNTEAFF	TGCAGTGCTCCCGGCTGGAACACTGAAGCTTTCTTT
few	.	TRBV7-6	TRBJ1-1	CASSFRGGDRAFF	TGTGCCAGCAGCTTCCGCGGCGGAGATCGAGCTTTCTTT
few	.	TRBV28	TRBJ2-7	CASSSLGVSGASFEQYF	TGTGCCAGCAGTTCCCTTGGGGTGTCGGGGGCTTCATTTGAACAGTACTTC
many	TRBD1	TRBV27	TRBJ2-1	CASSPGTGLANEQFF	TGTGCCAGCAGTCCAGGGACAGGGTTGGCCAATGAGCAGTTCTTC
.	TRBD2	TRBV20-1	TRBJ2-1	CSARVGGGYNEQFF	TGCAGTGCTAGAGTGGGGGGGGGCTACAATGAGCAGTTCTTC
few	.	TRBV7-3	TRBJ2-3	CASSSQGPSDTQYF	TGTGCCAGCAGCTCACAGGGTCCGTCAGATACTCAGTATTTT
few	.	TRBV20-1	TRBJ2-5	CSAIDEETQYF	TGCAGTGCAATAGACGAAGAGACCCAGTACTTC
.	.	TRBV20-1	TRBJ2-5	CSAEGGGETQYF	TGCAGTGCAGAAGGGGGTGGAGAGACCCAGTACTTC
.	.	TRBV14	TRBJ2-3	CASSQGGSGTQYF	TGTGCCAGCAGCCAAGGGGGGTCAGGTACGCAGTATTTT
many	.	TRBV18	TRBJ2-5	CASSPGGRETQYF	TGTGCCAGCAGCCCCGGGGGGCGGGAGACCCAGTACTTC
.	TRBD1	TRBV6-5	TRBJ1-2	CASSLLRDRGQGGYTF	TGTGCCAGCAGCTTACTAAGGGACAGGGGGCAGGGTGGCTACACCTTC
few	.	TRBV27	TRBJ1-2	CASRTPGRTGYGYTF	TGTGCCAGCAGAACGCCCGGACGTACGGGCTATGGCTACACCTTC